This T cell receptor beta chain derives from a study of CD8 T cells in Susac syndrome. Points from the study as a whole: The study recognized that the number of individuals in its TCR sequencing and HLA analysis was relatively small.

The CDR3 runs 15 residues. With V trimmed by 0 bases and J by 0 bases, 0 bases remained unmatched. Germline CDR1 and CDR2: MNHNS and SASEGT. Healthy donors served as the controls. They were matched for age and sex. RNA, at about 0.45 to 1 ug, was reverse transcribed with random hexamers. TCRdb passed the immunoSEQ multiplex PCR reads through MiXCR, listing each CDR3 protein once. The sample has approximately 150,000 distinct CDR3 sequences, approximately 94% seen once. This clonotype was detected only a few times. No antigen is known for it. The specimen was CD4+ T cells from PBMCs. This receptor was identified in a human donor in good health. V usage is TRBV6-1 and J usage is TRBJ2-7; 9 bases fit TRBD2. In DNA form, the CDR3 reads TGTGCCAGCAGTGAAGCTAGCGGGAGCTCCTACGAGCAGTACTTC. As protein: CASSEASGSSYEQYF.